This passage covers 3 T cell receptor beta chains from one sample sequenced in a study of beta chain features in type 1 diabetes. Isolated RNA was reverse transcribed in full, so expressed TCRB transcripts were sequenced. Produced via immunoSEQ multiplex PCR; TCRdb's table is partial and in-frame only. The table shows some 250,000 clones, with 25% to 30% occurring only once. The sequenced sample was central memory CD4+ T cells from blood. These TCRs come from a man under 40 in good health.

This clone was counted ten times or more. CDR3 sequence (DNA): TGTGCCAGCAGCGTAGGGGAAGGGGTTCTTTCCTACAATGAGCAGTTCTTC. It specifies CASSVGEGVLSYNEQFF. This chain joins TRBV9 and TRBJ2-1; maybe TRBD1 (5 bases). CDR1 is SGDLS and CDR2 is YYNGEE in the germline V gene. The CDR3 has 17 residues. V lost 0 bases, J lost 1 base, and 14 bases lay in between.

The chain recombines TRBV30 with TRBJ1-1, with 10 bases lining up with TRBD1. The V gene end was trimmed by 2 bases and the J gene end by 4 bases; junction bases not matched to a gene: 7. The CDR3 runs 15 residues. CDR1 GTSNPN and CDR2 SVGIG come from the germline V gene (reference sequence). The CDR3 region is CAWSPLGQGRTEAFF. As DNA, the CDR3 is TGTGCCTGGAGTCCATTGGGACAGGGGCGCACTGAAGCTTTCTTT.

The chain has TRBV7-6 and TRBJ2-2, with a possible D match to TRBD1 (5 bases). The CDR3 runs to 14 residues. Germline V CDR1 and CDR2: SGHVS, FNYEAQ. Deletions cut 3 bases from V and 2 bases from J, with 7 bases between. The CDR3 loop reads CASSFGHNTGELFF. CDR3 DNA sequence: TGTGCCAGCAGCTTCGGACACAACACCGGGGAGCTGTTTTTT.